This TCR beta chain was profiled in a study of regulatory T cells in long-lasting Graves disease. Through Arm-PCR of CDR3 regions and iRepertoire HTBI primers, TCR beta libraries were built. In TCRdb, the multiplex PCR reads were re-called with MiXCR into one record per CDR3 protein. The sample consists of about 330,000 distinct CDR3 sequences, 15% to 20% of them appearing once. Trimming cost V 3 bases and J 2 bases, with 7 bases left between them. The CDR3 runs 13 residues. CDR1 LGHDT and CDR2 YNNKEL come from the germline V gene (reference sequence). Specified time point: newly diagnosed GD, antithyroid drugs for less than 3 months. PBMCs were the source of the RNA used for TCR sequencing. This clonotype was counted between two and nine times. This sample also appeared in a second study, on T cells in Graves' hyperthyroidism and ophthalmopathy. From that study: TCR CDR3 underwent first-round RT-PCR with the HTBI primer set.

The chain carries TRBV3-1 and TRBJ2-5; D might be TRBD2 (6 bases). The receptor comes from a young woman with Graves disease. This specimen was peripheral blood mononuclear cells (PBMCs), taken at new diagnosis, from a patient treated with antithyroid drugs. Here the CDR3 reads CASSQGGQETQYF. DNA for the CDR3: TGTGCCAGCAGCCAGGGAGGACAAGAGACCCAGTACTTC.